The rows below give T cell receptor beta chains drawn from one sample of a study of blood T cell repertoires in COVID-19. TCRdb's table, derived via immunoSEQ multiplex PCR, lists solely in-frame clones and lacks some. Altogether some 140,000 clones are present, about 86% being singletons, with the ten largest covering 15% to 20%. Sequenced: peripheral blood. These receptors were taken from a woman aged 45-65 years who had recovered from COVID-19. The CDR3 runs from the conserved cysteine through the conserved F or W. Fields, in order: J gene, D gene, clone size, V gene, CDR3 DNA, CDR3 protein. The D gene is left open where the match is weak. Size is stated for part of the rows, as once, few or many counts, or as a class when the clone is expanded.

TRBJ1-1 NA NA TRBV6-5 TGTGCCAGCAGTTACTCGGACAGAGGGACTGAAGCTTTCTTT CASSYSDRGTEAFF
TRBJ2-5 TRBD2 NA TRBV7-8 TGTGCCAGCAGCCGTCGACCTCCGGGACTAGCGGGGGGCAACGAAGAGACCCAGTACTTC CASSRRPPGLAGGNEETQYF
TRBJ2-5 TRBD2 NA TRBV6-5 TGTGCCAGCACACCTAGCGGCCAAGAGACCCAGTACTTC CASTPSGQETQYF
TRBJ2-3 NA NA TRBV6-5 TGTGCCACCTCGACCCGGGTAGATGATACGCAGTATTTT CATSTRVDDTQYF
TRBJ1-5 NA NA TRBV6-5 TGTGCCAGCAGCCACGGGGGGCGCAGACAGCCCCAGCATTTT CASSHGGRRQPQHF
TRBJ2-7 NA NA TRBV15 TGTGCCACCAGAAAGGCGGACAGTTACGAGCAGTACTTC CATRKADSYEQYF
TRBJ2-5 NA NA TRBV5-5 TGTGCCAGCAGCTTAGGTTCGTGGCTAGAGGAAGAGACCCAGTACTTC CASSLGSWLEEETQYF
TRBJ2-4 TRBD2 NA TRBV19 TGTGCCAGTAGTAGGGAACTAGCGGAAAACATTCAGTACTTC CASSRELAENIQYF
TRBJ1-5 NA NA TRBV11-2 TGTGCCAGCAGTTCCACCAAGGGTACGGGGCAGCCCCAGCATTTT CASSSTKGTGQPQHF
TRBJ1-1 NA NA TRBV19 TGTGCCAGTAGTCCTCCGGAGGGCCGCCCTTCGAACACTGAAGCTTTCTTT CASSPPEGRPSNTEAFF
TRBJ2-1 TRBD1 NA TRBV7-9 TGTGCCAGCAGCTTAGCAGGCGGACAGGGGCCCTACAATGAGCAGTTCTTC CASSLAGGQGPYNEQFF
TRBJ2-1 TRBD2 NA TRBV11-3 TGTGCCAGCACCACAAGCGGGAGCTACAATGAGCAGTTCTTC CASTTSGSYNEQFF
TRBJ1-4 TRBD1 NA TRBV7-6 TGTGCCAGCAGCTCGGGACAGACAACTAATGAAAAACTGTTTTTT CASSSGQTTNEKLFF
TRBJ2-5 NA few TRBV5-1 TGCGCCAGCAGCTTGGACCCGGGGGAGACCCAGTACTTC CASSLDPGETQYF
TRBJ1-6 TRBD1 NA TRBV5-1 TGCGCCAGCAGTTCCGGACAGGTTGGGATCGGGTCACCCCTCCACTTT CASSSGQVGIGSPLHF
TRBJ2-3 TRBD2 NA TRBV2 TGTGCCAGCCAAAACTTTCCGGGACTAGCGGGCACAGATACGCAGTATTTT CASQNFPGLAGTDTQYF
TRBJ1-5 TRBD1 NA TRBV19 TGTGCCAGTAGGAGCGGGACAGGGGACCCCGGCCGGATCAATCAGCCCCAGCATTTT CASRSGTGDPGRINQPQHF
TRBJ1-1 TRBD1 NA TRBV9 TGTGCCAGCAGCGTAGCCGACAGGGAAGGGGGAGCTTTCTTT CASSVADREGGAFF
TRBJ2-1 NA NA TRBV14 TGTGCCAGCAGGCCAAGCACTTCCGTTCGGCAGTTCTTC CASRPSTSVRQFF
TRBJ2-2 NA NA TRBV5-5 TGTGCCAGCAGCTTGATGGGAGTCGGGGAGCTGTTTTTT CASSLMGVGELFF
TRBJ1-3 TRBD1 NA TRBV4-1 TGCGCCAGCAGCCAAGGCTCGGCCAGGGGGCTTTCTGGAAACACCATATATTTT CASSQGSARGLSGNTIYF
TRBJ2-3 NA once TRBV9 TGTGCCAGCAGCGTAGGATTAGGACTCACAGATACGCAGTATTTT CASSVGLGLTDTQYF
TRBJ2-7 NA once TRBV21-1 TGTGCCAGCAGCAAAGTCCCTTGCTACGAGCAGTACTTC CASSKVPCYEQYF
TRBJ1-3 NA NA TRBV19 TGTGCCAGTAGTTCCCAACCTCAGATCGGAAACACCATATATTTT CASSSQPQIGNTIYF